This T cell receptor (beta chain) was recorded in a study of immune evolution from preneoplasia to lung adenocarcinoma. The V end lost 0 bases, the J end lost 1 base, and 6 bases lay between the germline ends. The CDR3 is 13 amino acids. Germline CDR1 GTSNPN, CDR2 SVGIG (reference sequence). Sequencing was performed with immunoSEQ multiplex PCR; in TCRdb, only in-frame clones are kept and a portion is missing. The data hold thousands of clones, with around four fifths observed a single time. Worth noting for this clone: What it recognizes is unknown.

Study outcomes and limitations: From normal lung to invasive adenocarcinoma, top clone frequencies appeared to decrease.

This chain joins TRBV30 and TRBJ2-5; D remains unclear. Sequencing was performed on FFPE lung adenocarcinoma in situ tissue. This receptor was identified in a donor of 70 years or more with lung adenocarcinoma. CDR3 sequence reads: CAWSVVAQETQYF. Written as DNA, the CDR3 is TGTGCCTGGAGTGTAGTAGCCCAAGAGACCCAGTACTTC. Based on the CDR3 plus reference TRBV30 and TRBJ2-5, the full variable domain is SQTIHQWPATLVQPVGSPLSLECTVEGTSNPNLYWYRQAAGRGLQLLFYSVGIGQISSEVPQNLSASRPQDRQFILSSKKLLLSDSGFYLCAWSVVAQETQYFGPGTRLLVL.